The 17 T cell receptor beta chains given below trace back to one sample, sequenced in a study of CD8+ T cells in alopecia areata. Investigators isolated RNA and reverse transcribed it into cDNA to act as the sequencing template. Generated by immunoSEQ multiplex PCR, the TCRdb table keeps only in-frame clones and is missing some. The sample holds about 190,000 clones, roughly three fifths seen once. This sample's treatment: oral pan-JAK inhibitor, 5-10 mg twice daily. The sample here was CD8+ T cells sorted from blood, taken at week 24, from a patient treated with tofacitinib. Source of these receptors: a human donor with alopecia areata.

V is TRBV4-2 and J is TRBJ1-5; D gene ambiguous. The CDR3 is 13 residues long. V gave up 0 bases and J gave up 1 base, with 1 base separating them. CDR1 and CDR2 (germline): LGHNA, YNFKEQ. The CDR3 reads CASSQESNQPQHF. The CDR3 region has the DNA TGTGCCAGCAGCCAAGAGAGCAATCAGCCCCAGCATTTT.

The rearrangement uses TRBV12-5 and TRBJ2-7; unclear D gene. Germline CDR1 reads LGHNT; CDR2 reads FRNRAP. Trimming cost V 6 bases and J 6 bases, with 12 bases left between them. The CDR3 runs to 12 residues. The CDR3 DNA follows: TGTGCTAGTGGACGAACATTGGGCGAGCAGTACTTC. Its protein product is CASGRTLGEQYF.

The genes are TRBV29-1 and TRBJ1-5; 12 nucleotides line up with TRBD1. CDR3 length: 17 residues. The germline V gene encodes CDR1 SQVTM and CDR2 ANQGSEA. The chain's CDR3 is CRGVRDRGRRSNQPQHF. DNA for the CDR3: TGCAGGGGTGTCCGGGACAGGGGGCGTCGAAGCAATCAGCCCCAGCATTTT.

The chain links TRBV4-2 to TRBJ2-3; TRBD2 is a possible D gene (6 bases). CDR1 and CDR2 (germline): LGHNA, YNFKEQ. V lost 1 base and J lost 0, with 17 bases in between. There are 18 residues in the CDR3. The CDR3 here is CASSQVPTGTASTDTQYF. CDR3 in DNA: TGTGCCAGCAGCCAAGTGCCCACCGGGACTGCCAGCACAGATACGCAGTATTTT.

CDR3 nucleotides: TGCGCCAGCAGCCTCGCGGGACAGGGGGTCAATGAGCAGTTCTTC. This gives the protein CASSLAGQGVNEQFF. The J gene is TRBJ2-1, the V gene TRBV4-1; 11 positions agree with TRBD1. Trimming at V came to 4 bases and at J to 6 bases, leaving 5 bases not matched to a gene. Germline V gene sequence: CDR1 MGHRA, CDR2 YSYEKL. CDR3 size: 15 residues.

This clone has only a few counts. The chain links TRBV2 to TRBJ1-5, with D tentatively TRBD1 (6 bases). Germline CDR1 is SNHLY and CDR2 is FYNNEI. The CDR3 has 14 amino acids. V was shortened by 4 bases and J by 6 bases, with 13 bases between the two germline ends. CDR3 residues: CASSGGGTGQPQHF. The DNA for the CDR3 is TGTGCCAGCAGTGGAGGGGGAACGGGTCAGCCCCAGCATTTT.

This clone was seen only a few times. As DNA, the CDR3 is TGTGCCAGCAGCGAACAGGGGGCCGGTGAAAAACTGTTTTTT. It yields the protein CASSEQGAGEKLFF. The chain has TRBV9 and TRBJ1-4; 9 bases line up with TRBD1. V lost 3 bases, J lost 7 bases, and 4 bases stayed unmatched. The length of the CDR3 is 14 residues. Looked up from germline, CDR1 is SGDLS and CDR2 is YYNGEE.

The V call is TRBV10-3, the J call TRBJ2-5, with D unresolved. The CDR3 loop spans 14 amino acids. CDR1 and CDR2 (germline): ENHRY, SYGVKD. Trimming shortened V by 2 bases and J by 7 bases, and 14 bases separated the two germline ends. The CDR3 region is CAISESPMVATQYF. The CDR3 nucleotides are TGTGCCATCAGTGAGAGCCCCATGGTGGCGACCCAGTACTTC.

The chain couples TRBV10-3 to TRBJ2-3, with D perhaps TRBD1 (5 bases). CDR1 and CDR2 from the germline V gene are ENHRY and SYGVKD. The CDR3 is 14 residues long. V lost 8 bases and J 0 bases, leaving 12 bases between the germline ends. CDR3 residues: CAIWGGVSTDTQYF. In DNA form, the CDR3 reads TGTGCCATCTGGGGCGGTGTTAGCACAGATACGCAGTATTTT.

This clone was seen only a few times. V and J are TRBV13 and TRBJ2-7; a possible D gene is TRBD1 (6 bases). Trimming shortened V by 0 bases and J by 7 bases, and 16 bases separated the two germline ends. The length of the CDR3 is 15 residues. The germline gives CDR1 PRHDT, CDR2 FYEKMQ (reference sequence). The CDR3 nucleotides read TGTGCCAGCAGCTTAGGGACAGGTGTCCCAGTGGAGCAGTACTTC. It encodes CASSLGTGVPVEQYF.

The J gene is TRBJ2-5, the V gene TRBV7-2, with 14 positions matching TRBD2. Trimming cost V 3 bases and J 1 base; bases outside gene matches: 4. Germline CDR1 is SGHTA and CDR2 is FQGNSA. This CDR3 is 17 amino acids long. CDR3 protein: CASSFGLAGGPQETQYF. Here the CDR3 DNA reads TGTGCCAGCAGCTTCGGACTAGCGGGGGGACCCCAAGAGACCCAGTACTTC.

The V gene is TRBV5-6, the J gene TRBJ2-1; TRBD1 matches 10 bases. The germline V gene has CDR1 SGHDT and CDR2 YYEEEE. J lost 4 bases, V lost 5 bases, and 3 bases had no gene match. This CDR3 contains 14 residues. The CDR3 DNA reads as TGTGCCAGCAGACCGGGACAGGGGTACAATGAGCAGTTCTTC. Amino acid sequence: CASRPGQGYNEQFF.

The chain has TRBV13 and TRBJ1-3; D gene uncertain. The CDR3 consists of 13 residues. The V end lost 1 base, the J end lost 2 bases, and 3 bases lay between the germline ends. Germline loops: CDR1 PRHDT, CDR2 FYEKMQ (reference sequence). CDR3 bases: TGTGCCAGCAGCTTAGATACTGGAAACACCATATATTTT. Translation gives CASSLDTGNTIYF.

The V and J genes are TRBV7-9 and TRBJ1-2; a possible D gene is TRBD1 (5 bases). In germline, CDR1 is SEHNR, CDR2 FQNEAQ (reference sequence). Trimming left V 5 bases short and J 4 bases short, with 14 bases between. The CDR3 runs to 14 residues. The CDR3 is CASSQDSSRYGYTF. DNA for the CDR3: TGTGCCAGCAGCCAAGACAGTTCGCGCTATGGCTACACCTTC.

V and J are TRBV9 and TRBJ2-6, with D hard to call. The V gene's germline CDR1 is SGDLS and CDR2 YYNGEE. V shed 1 base and J shed 4 bases, with 12 bases lying between them. The length of the CDR3 is 16 residues. The CDR3: CASSVQASIGANVLTF. CDR3 nucleotide sequence: TGTGCCAGCAGCGTACAGGCCAGCATAGGGGCCAACGTCCTGACTTTC.

There are a few counts of this clone. The genes are TRBV12-5 and TRBJ2-5; D call uncertain. CDR1 LGHNT and CDR2 FRNRAP come from the germline V gene. This CDR3 contains 12 residues. V lost 6 bases and J 1 base, leaving 6 bases between the germline ends. DNA of the CDR3: TGTGCTAGTGGAGGCCCCCAAGAGACCCAGTACTTC. Its translation: CASGGPQETQYF.

V and J are TRBV9 and TRBJ1-2, with 8 nucleotides matching TRBD1. The CDR3 extends over 15 amino acids. CDR1 and CDR2 from the germline V gene are SGDLS and YYNGEE. With V trimmed by 0 bases and J by 3 bases, 4 bases remained unmatched. The CDR3 is CASSVVQGADYGYTF. The CDR3 DNA reads TGTGCCAGCAGCGTAGTGCAGGGGGCGGACTATGGCTACACCTTC.